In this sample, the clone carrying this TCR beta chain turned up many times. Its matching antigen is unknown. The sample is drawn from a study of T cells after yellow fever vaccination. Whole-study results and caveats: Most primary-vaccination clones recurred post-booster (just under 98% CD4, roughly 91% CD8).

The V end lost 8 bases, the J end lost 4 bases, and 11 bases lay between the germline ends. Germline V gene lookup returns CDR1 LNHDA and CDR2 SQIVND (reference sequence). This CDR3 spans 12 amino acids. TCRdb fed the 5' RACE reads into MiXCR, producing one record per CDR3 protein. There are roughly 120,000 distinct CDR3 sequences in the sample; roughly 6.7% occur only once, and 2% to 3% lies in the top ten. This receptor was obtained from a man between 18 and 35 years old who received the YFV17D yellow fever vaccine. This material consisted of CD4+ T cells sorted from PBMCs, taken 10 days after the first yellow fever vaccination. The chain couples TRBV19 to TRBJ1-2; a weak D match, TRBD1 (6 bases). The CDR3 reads CASYRDIYGYTF. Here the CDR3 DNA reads TGTGCCAGTTACCGGGACATCTATGGCTACACCTTC.